The T cell receptor beta chain described here comes from a study of T cell repertoires in cytomegalovirus infection. Study background: Indicated by public TCR beta signatures were CMV infection and matching HLA type.

V gave up 1 base and J gave up 3 bases, with 9 bases separating them. From germline, CDR1 is MNHNS and CDR2 SASEGT. The CDR3 is 14 residues long. This clonotype was observed a handful of times. The antigen is not known. Using its own MiXCR run on the reads, TCRdb lists one record per CDR3 protein. The top ten clones hold about 13% of a sample with around 550,000 distinct CDR3 sequences, around 27% of them seen once. Study-wide findings and caveats: HLA-C-restricted, CMV-specific TCR beta clonotypes were dominant ex vivo. CMV carriers having the relevant HLA were flagged by cumulative public TCR beta family frequency.

This receptor was identified in a human donor in good health (CMV status not recorded). Some clones in this sample may be carry-over from other donors' samples. The chain employs TRBV6-1 and TRBJ1-1; D is uncertain. Sequencing input: PBMCs. CDR3 protein: CASSEVGWDTEAFF. The CDR3 coding sequence is TGTGCCAGCAGTGAAGTCGGGTGGGACACTGAAGCTTTCTTT.